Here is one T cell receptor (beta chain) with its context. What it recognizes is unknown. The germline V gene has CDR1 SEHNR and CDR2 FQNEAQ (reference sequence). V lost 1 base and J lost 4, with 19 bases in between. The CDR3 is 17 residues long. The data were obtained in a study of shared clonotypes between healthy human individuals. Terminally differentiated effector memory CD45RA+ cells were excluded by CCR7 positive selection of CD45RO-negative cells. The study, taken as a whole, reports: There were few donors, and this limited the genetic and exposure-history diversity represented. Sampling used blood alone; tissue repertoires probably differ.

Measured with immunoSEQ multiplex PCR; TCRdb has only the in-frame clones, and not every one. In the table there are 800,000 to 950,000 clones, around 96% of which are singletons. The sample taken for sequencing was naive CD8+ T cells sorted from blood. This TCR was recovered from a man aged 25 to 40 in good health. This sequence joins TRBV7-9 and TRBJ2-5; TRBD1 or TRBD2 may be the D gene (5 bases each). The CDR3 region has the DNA TGTGCCAGCAGCTTAGACCTTCGGGTCTACGGGGCAGAGACCCAGTACTTC. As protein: CASSLDLRVYGAETQYF.